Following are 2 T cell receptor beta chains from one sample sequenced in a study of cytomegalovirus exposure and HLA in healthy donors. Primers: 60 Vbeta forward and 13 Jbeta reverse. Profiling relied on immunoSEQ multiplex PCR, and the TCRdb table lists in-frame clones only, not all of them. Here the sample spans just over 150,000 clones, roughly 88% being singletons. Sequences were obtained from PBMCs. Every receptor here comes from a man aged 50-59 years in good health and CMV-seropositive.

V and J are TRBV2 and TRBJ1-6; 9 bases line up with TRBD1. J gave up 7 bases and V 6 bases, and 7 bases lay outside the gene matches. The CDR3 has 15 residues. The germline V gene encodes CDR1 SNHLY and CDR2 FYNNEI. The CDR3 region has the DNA TGTGCCAGCAGAGCCGGGACAGGGAAGAATTCACCCCTCCACTTT. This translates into CASRAGTGKNSPLHF.

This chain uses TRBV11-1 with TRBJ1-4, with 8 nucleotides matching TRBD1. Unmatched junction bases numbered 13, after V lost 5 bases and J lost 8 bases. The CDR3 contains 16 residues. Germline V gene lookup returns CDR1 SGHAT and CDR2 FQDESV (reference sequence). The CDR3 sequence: CASSPPPGTGGEKLFF. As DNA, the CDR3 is TGTGCCAGCAGCCCACCGCCCGGGACAGGAGGAGAAAAACTGTTTTTT.